These 9 T cell receptor beta chains were sequenced from one sample in a study of blood T cells in healthy people across ages. A second about 6 to 12 cycle PCR used barcoded and J-beta primers. Each CDR3 protein is one row after TCRdb ran MiXCR on the 5' RACE reads. The table includes more than 500,000 distinct CDR3 sequences, over 25% detected once. These data were likewise used in another study, on T cells of mothers and their children.

The sample comprised blood. These receptors originate from a boy younger than 10 in good health.

The table lists this clonotype with a few counts. Germline and junction disagree at one end, which may indicate a read error. The chain employs TRBV20-1 and TRBJ2-1; no firm D call. The CDR3 extends over 11 amino acids. Germline V CDR1 and CDR2: DFQATT, SNEGSKA (reference sequence). CDR3: CGARVGNEQFF. In DNA, the CDR3 is TGCGGTGCTAGAGTCGGAAATGAGCAGTTCTTC.

The table lists this clonotype with a few counts. This sequence joins TRBV6-2 or TRBV6-3 and TRBJ2-1; possibly TRBD1 for D (8 bases). This CDR3 spans 17 amino acids. Looked up from germline, CDR1 is MNHEY and CDR2 is SVGEGT. Trimming pared 2 bases from V and 4 bases from J, leaving 18 bases between. This CDR3 is CASSYAGDRILYNEQFF. CDR3 sequence (DNA): TGTGCCAGCAGTTACGCGGGGGACAGGATCTTATACAATGAGCAGTTCTTC.

The V gene is TRBV10-3, the J gene TRBJ2-6; TRBD1 aligns across 7 bases. J gave up 0 bases and V 5 bases, and 10 bases lay outside the gene matches. Germline V CDR1 and CDR2: ENHRY, SYGVKD. The CDR3 sequence is 18 residues long. The chain's CDR3 is CAISPGQSGFSGANVLTF. The CDR3 DNA reads TGTGCCATCAGTCCGGGACAGTCAGGATTCTCTGGGGCCAACGTCCTGACTTTC.

V and J are TRBV12-3 or TRBV12-4 and TRBJ1-1, with D possibly TRBD1 on 5 matching bases. This CDR3 is built from 15 residues. The V gene lost 7 bases and the J gene lost 0 bases, with 15 bases spanning the gap. Here the CDR3 reads CASTIRVGVNTEAFF. The CDR3 region has the DNA TGTGCCAGCACAATCAGGGTCGGCGTGAACACTGAAGCTTTCTTT.

The CDR3 nucleotides are TGTGCCAGCAGTCCGCCGATAAGCCCTAGCGGGGAGAACACCGGGGAGCTGTTTTTT. It is translated as CASSPPISPSGENTGELFF. The chain joins TRBV12-3 or TRBV12-4 to TRBJ2-2, with 9 bases lining up with TRBD2. The CDR3 consists of 19 residues. J was trimmed by 1 base and V by 5 bases; bases with no gene match: 14.

This chain links TRBV6-6 with TRBJ2-1, with TRBD1 identical over 7 bases. The CDR3 contains 12 residues. V was pared by 4 bases and J by 9 bases, with 3 bases of the junction left unmatched. The germline CDR1 and CDR2 sequences are MNHNY and SVGAGI (reference sequence). The CDR3: CASSSTGREQFF. DNA of the CDR3: TGTGCCAGCAGTTCGACAGGGCGTGAGCAGTTCTTC.

The V and J genes are TRBV20-1 and TRBJ2-3; D unclear. This CDR3 is built from 12 residues. Germline lookup yields CDR1 DFQATT and CDR2 SNEGSKA (reference sequence). The ends were cut back, 3 bases at V and 0 bases at J, with 4 bases in the middle. This chain's CDR3 is CSASVSTDTQYF. CDR3 in DNA: TGCAGTGCTAGCGTTAGCACAGATACGCAGTATTTT.

This rearrangement joins TRBV20-1 to TRBJ2-7; a weak D match, TRBD1 (5 bases). The CDR3 totals 14 residues. Germline-derived CDR1 and CDR2 are DFQATT and SNEGSKA (reference sequence). V shed 0 bases and J shed 0 bases, with 9 bases lying between them. The CDR3: CSAREDSYSYEQYF. CDR3 nucleotides: TGCAGTGCTAGAGAAGACAGCTACTCCTACGAGCAGTACTTC.

This chain uses TRBV3-1 with TRBJ2-5; D is ambiguous. CDR1 is LGHDT, CDR2 YNNKEL, per germline (reference sequence). The V and J ends lost 1 base and 11 bases respectively, with 11 bases between them. CDR3 size: 12 residues. The CDR3 reads CASSQVQTEQYF. In DNA form, the CDR3 reads TGTGCCAGCAGCCAAGTACAGACTGAGCAGTACTTC.